This entry features one T cell receptor (beta chain) sequence. Its antigen is unidentified. Study donors comprised healthy, HIV-negative adults devoid of recent acute infection or vaccination. This CDR3 contains 14 residues. Germline CDR1 is LNHDA and CDR2 is SQIVND (reference sequence). The V end lost 5 bases, the J end lost 1 base, and 11 bases lay between the germline ends. It was at deep level that the assay was run. The assay was immunoSEQ multiplex PCR, and TCRdb's table has in-frame clones only and misses some. The table has around 550,000 clones, 90% to 96% seen once. These data are taken from a study of shared clonotypes between healthy human individuals. Study-level information: CD4 naive and CD4 memory each took three plates per donor, while CD8 naive took two and CD8 memory one. Study results and limitations: Incomplete sequencing of sorted subsets was indicated by rarefaction despite large depth.

The sequence derives from a woman aged 25 to 39 in good health. Sequenced: naive CD4+ T cells sorted from blood. The subset denotes: CD45RA+ positively selected. The chain recombines TRBV19 with TRBJ1-2; D not certain. This CDR3 is CASSRTKLNYGYTF. CDR3 DNA sequence: TGTGCCAGTAGTCGCACAAAGCTTAACTATGGCTACACCTTC. Full variable domain (missing parts from reference TRBV19 and TRBJ1-2): DGGITQSPKYLFRKEGQNVTLSCEQNLNHDAMYWYRQDPGQGLRLIYYSQIVNDFQKGDIAEGYSVSREKKESFPLTVTSAQKNPTAFYLCASSRTKLNYGYTFGSGTRLTVV.